Described below is a single T cell receptor beta chain sequence and its context. These data originate in a study of blood T cell repertoires in COVID-19. Sequencing was performed with immunoSEQ multiplex PCR; in TCRdb, only in-frame clones are kept and a portion is missing. Of some 14,000 clones in the sample, roughly 90% were seen once. The CDR3 sequence is 11 residues long. V lost 6 bases and J lost 7, with 12 bases in between. Germline V gene lookup returns CDR1 DFQATT and CDR2 SNEGSKA (reference sequence). The sequence derives from an elderly man with acute or convalescent COVID-19. The V gene is TRBV20-1, the J gene TRBJ1-1, with D possibly matching TRBD1 (6 bases). Material: peripheral blood. This chain's CDR3 is CSAAPGHEAFF. CDR3 bases: TGCAGTGCCGCTCCGGGACATGAAGCTTTCTTT.